This entry describes one T cell receptor (beta chain). Its antigen remains unidentified. Treatment meaning: roughly 20 received Ad26.COV2.S at low or high dose, single or two shots; 5 received placebo; per-sample allocation not given. The study sampled participants on day 63 after the first vaccine or placebo injection. An adult aged 18-55 years in Boston served as the donor. Sequencing was performed with immunoSEQ multiplex PCR; in TCRdb, only in-frame clones are kept and a portion is missing. The data contain a few hundred thousand clones, 88% of them singletons. This sample stems from a study of Ad26.COV2.S vaccination and SARS-CoV-2 variants. About the study: The donor belonged to the COV1001 Ad26.COV2.S trial arm. Each vaccinee took Ad26.COV2.S intramuscularly, once or twice 56 days apart. Broader study findings: Researchers reported similar non-spike TCR breadth in vaccine and placebo recipients.

This CDR3 contains 15 residues. Germline V gene lookup returns CDR1 LNHDA and CDR2 SQIVND (reference sequence). V lost 0 bases and J lost 1, with 4 bases in between. The specimen was peripheral blood, collected in a trial of Ad26.COV2.S vaccine versus placebo. The genes are TRBV19 and TRBJ2-6; no firm D call. This receptor was taken from a person aged 18 to 65 who received the Ad26.COV2.S COVID-19 vaccine or a placebo. The CDR3 DNA is TGTGCCAGTAGTATAGAAGGTTCTGGGGCCAACGTCCTGACTTTC. Protein: CASSIEGSGANVLTF.